This TCR beta chain emerged from a study of metastatic and nonmetastatic thyroid tumors. Study in general: Both malignant and benign thyroid patients supplied peripheral blood and tumor or nodule tissue samples, across which the repertoires of these patients were then compared.

TCRdb re-processed the PCR reads through MiXCR. The data hold some 30,000 clones, with around 7.4% observed a single time. General study points: Versus benign nodules, malignant thyroid tumors reportedly had significantly higher TCR beta diversity, in blood and tumor.

This clone has at least ten counts. Its antigen is not identified. CDR1 is MNHEY and CDR2 is SVGEGT in the germline V gene. The V and J ends lost 1 base and 0 bases respectively, with 8 bases between them. The CDR3 consists of 15 residues. Thyroid surgery had not been preceded by any treatment in any patient. The chain joins TRBV6-2 or TRBV6-3 to TRBJ2-3; D is perhaps TRBD1 or TRBD2 (5 bases each). The origin of this receptor is a female donor with papillary thyroid cancer or a benign thyroid nodule (not recorded which). Some clones in this sample may be carry-over from other donors' samples. Sequencing was done on a sample of blood. The CDR3 protein is CASSYWGYSTDTQYF. The CDR3 DNA sequence: TGTGCCAGCAGTTACTGGGGGTACAGCACAGATACGCAGTATTTT.